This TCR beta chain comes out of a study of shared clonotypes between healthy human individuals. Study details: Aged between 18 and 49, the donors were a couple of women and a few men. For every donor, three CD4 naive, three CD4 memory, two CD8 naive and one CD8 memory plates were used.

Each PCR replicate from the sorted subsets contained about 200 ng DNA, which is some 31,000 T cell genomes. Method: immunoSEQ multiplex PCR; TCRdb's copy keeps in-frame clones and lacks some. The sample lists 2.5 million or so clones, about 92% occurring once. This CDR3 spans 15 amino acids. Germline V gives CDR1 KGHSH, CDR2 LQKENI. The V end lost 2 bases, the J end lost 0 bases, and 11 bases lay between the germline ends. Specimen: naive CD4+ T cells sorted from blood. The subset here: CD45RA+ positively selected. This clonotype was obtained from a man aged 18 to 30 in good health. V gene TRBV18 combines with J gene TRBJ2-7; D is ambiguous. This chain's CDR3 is CASSPASQSSYEQYF. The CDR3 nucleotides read TGTGCCAGCTCACCAGCATCTCAGAGCTCCTACGAGCAGTACTTC.